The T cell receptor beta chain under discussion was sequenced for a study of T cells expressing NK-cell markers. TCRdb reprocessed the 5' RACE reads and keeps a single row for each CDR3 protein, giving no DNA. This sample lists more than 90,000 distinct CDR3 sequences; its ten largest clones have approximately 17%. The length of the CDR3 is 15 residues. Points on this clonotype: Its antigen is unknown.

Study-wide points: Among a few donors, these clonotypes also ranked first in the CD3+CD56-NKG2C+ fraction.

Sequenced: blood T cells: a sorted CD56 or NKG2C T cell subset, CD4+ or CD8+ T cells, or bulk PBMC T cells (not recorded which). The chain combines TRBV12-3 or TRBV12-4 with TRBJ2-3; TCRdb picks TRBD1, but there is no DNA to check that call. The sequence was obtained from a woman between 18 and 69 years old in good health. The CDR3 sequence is CASSLNLGRGDTQYF.